This is a list of T cell receptor beta chains from one sample in a study of T cells expressing NK-cell markers. TCRdb re-called the 5' RACE reads, yielding one record per CDR3 amino acid sequence without DNA. The repertoire table contains some 450,000 distinct CDR3 sequences. The specimen sequenced was blood T cells: a sorted CD56 or NKG2C T cell subset, CD4+ or CD8+ T cells, or bulk PBMC T cells (not recorded which). The receptor source for this set is a woman aged 18 to 69 in good health. CDR3s include the opening cysteine and the closing phenylalanine or tryptophan.

J,length,V,CDR3
TRBJ2-1,14,TRBV24-1,CATSRKLAGDEQFF
TRBJ2-5,16,TRBV12-3/TRBV12-4,CASSFGLSARQETQYF
TRBJ1-2,14,TRBV14,CASRGSATNYGYTF
TRBJ2-2,17,TRBV4-1,CASSQVVPQGYTGELFF
TRBJ2-1,18,TRBV11-1,CASSSLVGGRASYNEQFF
TRBJ2-7,16,TRBV7-3,CASSLAAVQAPYEQYF
TRBJ1-2,13,TRBV5-1,CASSLEGDSGYTF
TRBJ1-1,11,TRBV2,CASEETVEAFF
TRBJ2-3,15,TRBV6-2/TRBV6-3,CASRAGAFGTDTQYF
TRBJ1-3,15,TRBV6-1,CASRLTGTSGNTIYF
TRBJ2-1,15,TRBV6-4,CASMGKRSPTNEQFF
TRBJ1-2,13,TRBV11-3,CASSGGTGYGYTF
TRBJ1-5,14,TRBV12-3/TRBV12-4,CASRLADLNQPQHF
TRBJ1-4,14,TRBV5-1,CASSPWGTNEKLFF
TRBJ2-7,13,TRBV12-3/TRBV12-4,CASTRSVSYEQYF
TRBJ2-2,17,TRBV7-2,CASSFSRVVSNTGELFF
TRBJ2-5,15,TRBV29-1,CSVDTQQGILETQYF
TRBJ1-2,13,TRBV29-1,CSVISDDAYGYTF
TRBJ2-7,12,TRBV12-3/TRBV12-4,CASNQGVYEQYF
TRBJ2-1,20,TRBV27,CASSALRRLGSRLGGTEQFF
TRBJ1-2,15,TRBV6-5,CASSYSRGAGYGYTF
TRBJ2-1,15,TRBV29-1,CSVTSGRVSYNEQFF
TRBJ2-7,15,TRBV10-3,CAISESGGEAYEQYF
TRBJ2-3,15,TRBV20-1,CSARVQRERQGTQYF
TRBJ2-1,14,TRBV10-2,CASRLAGSYNEQFF
TRBJ2-2,16,TRBV29-1,CSVEWVTGAPTGELFF
TRBJ2-5,15,TRBV6-1,CASSTLGLGEETQYF
TRBJ2-1,12,TRBV7-2,CASSLDRDRQFF
TRBJ2-7,15,TRBV6-1,CASSRPSGGSYEQYF
TRBJ2-3,14,TRBV3-1,CASSQAGLPDTQYF
TRBJ2-1,14,TRBV5-1,CASSLELEVNEQFF
TRBJ2-3,16,TRBV12-3/TRBV12-4,CASSSRDRGYTDTQYF
TRBJ2-6,15,TRBV7-3,CASSLGISAANVLTF
TRBJ2-7,16,TRBV28,CASSTWGVARSYEQYF
TRBJ1-6,15,TRBV7-9,CASSSGQGRTSPLHF
TRBJ2-5,15,TRBV6-1,CASTLPDRGRETQYF
TRBJ1-5,13,TRBV12-3/TRBV12-4,CASSLTENQPQHF
TRBJ1-5,15,TRBV6-1,CASRRRETGNQPQHF
TRBJ2-1,14,TRBV7-2,CASSLSRHQGEQFF
TRBJ2-1,16,TRBV9,CASSPPRRDSYNEQFF
TRBJ2-5,14,TRBV5-6,CASSPRYFQETQYF
TRBJ1-5,15,TRBV7-2,CASSFALQNNQPQHF
TRBJ2-3,14,TRBV29-1,CSVHPRGSTDTQYF
TRBJ2-1,13,TRBV12-3/TRBV12-4,CASSSPGLREQFF
TRBJ1-2,15,TRBV5-1,CASSFGKTGGPGYTF
TRBJ2-1,14,TRBV10-3,CAISTGGAYNEQFF